This TCR beta chain was sequenced in a study of T cells expressing NK-cell markers. On the study more broadly: All TCR beta repertoires analysed originated from sorted CD3+CD56+NKG2C+, CD3+CD56+NKG2C- and CD3+CD56-NKG2C+ T cells. Just one sequenced donor of eight was HCMV-seronegative, while seven were seropositive.

Points from the study as a whole: Each of 6 or 7 donors carried dominant NKG2C+ clonotypes accounting for about 1.0-8% of CD8+ T cells.

Making the TCR beta cDNA relied on 5'RACE template switching with UMIs. One entry per CDR3 protein, without DNA, is what TCRdb gives after re-calling the 5' RACE reads. This sample's clone table lists approximately 460,000 distinct CDR3 sequences. The CDR3 covers 15 residues. Germline V gene data show CDR1 as MNHEY and CDR2 as SVGAGI. On this clonotype itself: Its antigen is as yet unknown.

Input material: blood T cells: a sorted CD56 or NKG2C T cell subset, CD4+ or CD8+ T cells, or bulk PBMC T cells (not recorded which). The TCR was taken from a woman aged 18-70 years in good health. The genes are TRBV6-5 and TRBJ1-2; as DNA is missing, the TRBD1 call by TCRdb cannot be tested. CDR3 loop: CASSNPTGGGYGYTF.